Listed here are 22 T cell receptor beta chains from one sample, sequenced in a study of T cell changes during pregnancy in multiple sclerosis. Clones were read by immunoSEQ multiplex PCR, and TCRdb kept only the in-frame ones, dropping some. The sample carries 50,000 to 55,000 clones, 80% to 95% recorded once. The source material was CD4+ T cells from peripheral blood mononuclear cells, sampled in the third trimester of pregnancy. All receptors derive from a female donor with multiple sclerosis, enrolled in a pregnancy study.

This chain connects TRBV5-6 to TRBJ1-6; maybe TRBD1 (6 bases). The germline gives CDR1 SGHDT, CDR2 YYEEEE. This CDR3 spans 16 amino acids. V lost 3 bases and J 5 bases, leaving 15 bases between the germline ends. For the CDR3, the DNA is TGTGCCAGCAGCTCAGGGGCAGCCTGGAATAATTCACCCCTCCACTTT. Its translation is CASSSGAAWNNSPLHF.

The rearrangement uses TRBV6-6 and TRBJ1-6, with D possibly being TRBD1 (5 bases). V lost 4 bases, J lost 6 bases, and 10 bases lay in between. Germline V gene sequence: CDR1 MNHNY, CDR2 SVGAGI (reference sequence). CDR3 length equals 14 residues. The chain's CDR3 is CASSLAGRNSPLHF. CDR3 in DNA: TGTGCCAGCAGTTTGGCGGGGCGTAATTCACCCCTCCACTTT.

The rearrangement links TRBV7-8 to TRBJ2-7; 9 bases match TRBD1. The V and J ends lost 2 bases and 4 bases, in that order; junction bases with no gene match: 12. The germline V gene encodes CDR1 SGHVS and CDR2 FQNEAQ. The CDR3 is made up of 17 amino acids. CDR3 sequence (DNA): TGTGCCAGCAGCTTATTCCCAAAGGGACAGGGTCGGTACGAGCAGTACTTC. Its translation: CASSLFPKGQGRYEQYF.

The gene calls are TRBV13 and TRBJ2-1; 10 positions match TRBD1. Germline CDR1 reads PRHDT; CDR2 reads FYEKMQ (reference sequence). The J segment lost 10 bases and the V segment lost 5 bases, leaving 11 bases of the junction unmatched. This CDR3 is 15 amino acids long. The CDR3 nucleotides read TGTGCCAGCAGCAACCGGGACAGGGGAAGGGGGGAGCAGTTCTTC. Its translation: CASSNRDRGRGEQFF.

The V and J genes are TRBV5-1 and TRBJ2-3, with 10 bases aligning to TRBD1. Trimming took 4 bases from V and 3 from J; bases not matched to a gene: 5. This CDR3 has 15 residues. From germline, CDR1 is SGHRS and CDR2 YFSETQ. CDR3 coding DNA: TGCGCCAGCAGCCCTGGGGACAGGGGAACAGATACGCAGTATTTT. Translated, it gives CASSPGDRGTDTQYF.

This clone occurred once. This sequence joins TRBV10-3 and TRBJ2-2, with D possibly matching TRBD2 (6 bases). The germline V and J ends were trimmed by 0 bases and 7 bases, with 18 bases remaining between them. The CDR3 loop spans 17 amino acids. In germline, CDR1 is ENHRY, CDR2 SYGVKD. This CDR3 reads CAISESAAGQRGGELFF. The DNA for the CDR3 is TGTGCCATCAGTGAGTCCGCTGCGGGGCAACGGGGCGGGGAGCTGTTTTTT.

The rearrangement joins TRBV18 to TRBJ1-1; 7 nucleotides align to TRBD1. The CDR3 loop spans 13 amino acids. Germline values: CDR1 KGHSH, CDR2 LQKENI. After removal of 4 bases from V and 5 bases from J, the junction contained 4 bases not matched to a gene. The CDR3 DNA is TGTGCCAGCTCACAGGGGGCGAGGACTGAAGCTTTCTTT. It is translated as CASSQGARTEAFF.

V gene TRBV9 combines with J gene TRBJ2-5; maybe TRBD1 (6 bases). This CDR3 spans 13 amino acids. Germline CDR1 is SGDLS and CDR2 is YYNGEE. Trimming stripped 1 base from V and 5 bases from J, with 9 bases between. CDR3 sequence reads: CASSVTGMETQYF. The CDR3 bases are TGTGCCAGCAGCGTAACAGGGATGGAGACCCAGTACTTC.

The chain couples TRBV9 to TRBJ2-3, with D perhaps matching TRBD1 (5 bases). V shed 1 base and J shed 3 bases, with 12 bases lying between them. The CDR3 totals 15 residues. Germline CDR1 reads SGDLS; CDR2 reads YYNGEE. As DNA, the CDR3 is TGTGCCAGCAGCGTAAGGCAGGGTGGAACAGATACGCAGTATTTT. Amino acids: CASSVRQGGTDTQYF.

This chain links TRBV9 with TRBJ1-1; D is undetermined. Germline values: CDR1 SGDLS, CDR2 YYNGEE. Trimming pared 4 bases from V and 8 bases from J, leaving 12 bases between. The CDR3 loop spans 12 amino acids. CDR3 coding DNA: TGTGCCAGCAGCTTTCGGGAATCCGAAGCTTTCTTT. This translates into CASSFRESEAFF.

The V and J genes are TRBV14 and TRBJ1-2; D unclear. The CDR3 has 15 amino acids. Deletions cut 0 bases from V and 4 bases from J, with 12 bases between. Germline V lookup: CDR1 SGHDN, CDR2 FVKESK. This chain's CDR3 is CASSQDLAEIYGYTF. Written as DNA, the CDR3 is TGTGCCAGCAGCCAAGATTTGGCGGAAATCTATGGCTACACCTTC.

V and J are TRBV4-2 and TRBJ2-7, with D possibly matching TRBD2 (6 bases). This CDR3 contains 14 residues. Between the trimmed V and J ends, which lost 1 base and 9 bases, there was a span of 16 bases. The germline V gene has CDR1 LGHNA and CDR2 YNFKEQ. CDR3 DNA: TGTGCCAGCAGCCAAGGAGGAGGGGAGTTAAGGCAGTACTTC. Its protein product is CASSQGGGELRQYF.

CDR3 in DNA: TGTGCCAGTAGTATCGCGGGGGACTCGAACACCGGGGAGCTGTTTTTT. Translation: CASSIAGDSNTGELFF. J is TRBJ2-2 and V is TRBV19, with 7 bases that match TRBD2. The ends lost 3 bases at V and 0 bases at J; junction bases unmatched: 4. The CDR3 spans 16 residues. Per germline, CDR1 LNHDA and CDR2 SQIVND (reference sequence).

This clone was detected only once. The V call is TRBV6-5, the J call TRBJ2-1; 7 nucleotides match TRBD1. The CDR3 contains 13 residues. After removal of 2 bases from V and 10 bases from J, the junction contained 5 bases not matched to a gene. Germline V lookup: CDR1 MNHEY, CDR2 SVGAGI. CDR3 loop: CASSYRQGGEQFF. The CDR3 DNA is TGTGCCAGCAGTTACCGACAGGGTGGCGAGCAGTTCTTC.

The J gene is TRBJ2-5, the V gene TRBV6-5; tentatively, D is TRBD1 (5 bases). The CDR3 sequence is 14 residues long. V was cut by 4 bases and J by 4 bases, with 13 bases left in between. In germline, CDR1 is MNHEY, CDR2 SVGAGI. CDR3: CASSSQGIRETQYF. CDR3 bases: TGTGCCAGCAGTTCCCAGGGAATCCGAGAGACCCAGTACTTC.

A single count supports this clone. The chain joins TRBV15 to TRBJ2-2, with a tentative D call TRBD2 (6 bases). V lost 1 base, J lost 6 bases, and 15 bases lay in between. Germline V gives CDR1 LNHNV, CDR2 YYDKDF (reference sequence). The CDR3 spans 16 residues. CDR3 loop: CATSRVGGAGAGELFF. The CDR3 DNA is TGTGCCACCAGCAGAGTTGGCGGGGCCGGGGCCGGGGAGCTGTTTTTT.

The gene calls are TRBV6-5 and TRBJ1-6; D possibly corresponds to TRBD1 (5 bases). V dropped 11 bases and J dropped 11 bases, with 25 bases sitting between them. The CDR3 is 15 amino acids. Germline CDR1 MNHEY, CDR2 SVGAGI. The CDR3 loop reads CAAHPPGQIPAPLHF. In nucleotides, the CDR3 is TGTGCCGCCCATCCCCCAGGGCAAATCCCCGCACCCCTCCACTTT.

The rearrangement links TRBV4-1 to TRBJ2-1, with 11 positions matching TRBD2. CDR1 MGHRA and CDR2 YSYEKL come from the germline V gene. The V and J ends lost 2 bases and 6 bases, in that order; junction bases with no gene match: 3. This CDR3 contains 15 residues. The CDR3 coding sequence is TGCGCCAGCAGCCAACAACTAGCGGGGGTCAATGAGCAGTTCTTC. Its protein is CASSQQLAGVNEQFF.

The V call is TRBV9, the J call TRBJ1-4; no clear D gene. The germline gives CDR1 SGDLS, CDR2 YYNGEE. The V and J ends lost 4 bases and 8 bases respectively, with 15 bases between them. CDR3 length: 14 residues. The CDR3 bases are TGTGCCAGCAGCCCCCGACCCGGGGAGGAAAAACTGTTTTTT. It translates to CASSPRPGEEKLFF.

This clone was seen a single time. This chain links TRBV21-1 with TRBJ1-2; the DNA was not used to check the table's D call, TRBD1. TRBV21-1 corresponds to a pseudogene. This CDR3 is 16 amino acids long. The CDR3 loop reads CASSKARAGGIRGYTF. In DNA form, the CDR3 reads TGTGCCAGCAGCAAAGCGCGGGCAGGGGGTATCCGTGGCTACACCTTC.

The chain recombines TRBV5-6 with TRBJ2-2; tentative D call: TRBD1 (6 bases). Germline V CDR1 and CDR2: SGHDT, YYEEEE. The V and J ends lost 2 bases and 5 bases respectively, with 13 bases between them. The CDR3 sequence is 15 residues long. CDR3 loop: CASSFFDRLTGELFF. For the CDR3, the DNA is TGTGCCAGCAGCTTCTTCGACAGGCTGACCGGGGAGCTGTTTTTT. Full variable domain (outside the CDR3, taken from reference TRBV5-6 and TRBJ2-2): DAGVTQSPTHLIKTRGQQVTLRCSPKSGHDTVSWYQQALGQGPQFIFQYYEEEERQRGNFPDRFSGHQFPNYSSELNVNALLLGDSALYLCASSFFDRLTGELFFGEGSRLTVL.

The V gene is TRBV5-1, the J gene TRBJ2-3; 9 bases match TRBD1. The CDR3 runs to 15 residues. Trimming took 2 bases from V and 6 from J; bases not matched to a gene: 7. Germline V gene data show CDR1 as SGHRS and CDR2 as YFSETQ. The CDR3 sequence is CASSLLQGAIDTQYF. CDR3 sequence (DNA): TGCGCCAGCAGCTTATTACAGGGGGCGATCGATACGCAGTATTTT. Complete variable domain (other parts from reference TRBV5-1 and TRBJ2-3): KAGVTQTPRYLIKTRGQQVTLSCSPISGHRSVSWYQQTPGQGLQFLFEYFSETQRNKGNFPGRFSGRQFSNSRSEMNVSTLELGDSALYLCASSLLQGAIDTQYFGPGTRLTVL.